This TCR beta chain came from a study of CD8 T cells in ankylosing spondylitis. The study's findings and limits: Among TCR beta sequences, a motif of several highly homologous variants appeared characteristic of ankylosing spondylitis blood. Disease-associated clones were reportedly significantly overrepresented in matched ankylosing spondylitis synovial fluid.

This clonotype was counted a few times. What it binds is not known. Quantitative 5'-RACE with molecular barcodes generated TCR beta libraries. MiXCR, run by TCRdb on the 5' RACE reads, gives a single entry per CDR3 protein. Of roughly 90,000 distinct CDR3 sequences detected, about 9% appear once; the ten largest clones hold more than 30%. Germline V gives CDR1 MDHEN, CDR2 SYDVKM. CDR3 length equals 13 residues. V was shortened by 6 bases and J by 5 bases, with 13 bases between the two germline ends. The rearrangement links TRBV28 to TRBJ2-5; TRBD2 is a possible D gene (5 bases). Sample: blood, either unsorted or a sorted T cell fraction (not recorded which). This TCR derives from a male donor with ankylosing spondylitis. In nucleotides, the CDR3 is TGTGCCAGCAGCCTACAAGGCGGGGAGACCCAGTACTTC. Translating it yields CASSLQGGETQYF.